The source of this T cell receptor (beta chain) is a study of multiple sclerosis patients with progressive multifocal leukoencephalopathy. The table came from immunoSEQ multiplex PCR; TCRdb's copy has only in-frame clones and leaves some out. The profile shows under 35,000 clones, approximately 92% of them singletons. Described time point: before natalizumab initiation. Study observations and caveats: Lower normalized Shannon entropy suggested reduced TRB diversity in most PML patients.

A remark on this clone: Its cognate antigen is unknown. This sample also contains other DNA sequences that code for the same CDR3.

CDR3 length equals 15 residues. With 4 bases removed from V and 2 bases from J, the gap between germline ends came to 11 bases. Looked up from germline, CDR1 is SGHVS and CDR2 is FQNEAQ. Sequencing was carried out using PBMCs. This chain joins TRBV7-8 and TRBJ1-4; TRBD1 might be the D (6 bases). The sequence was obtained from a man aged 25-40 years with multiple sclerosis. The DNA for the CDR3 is TGTGCCAGCAGCTCCCAGGGGCAGACTAATGAAAAACTGTTTTTT. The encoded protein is CASSSQGQTNEKLFF.